The present T cell receptor beta chain was sequenced within a study of blood T cell repertoires in COVID-19. At the level of the study: PBMCs, B-cell-depleted T cells, or T cells were the source of the cDNA or gDNA that made up the material.

The CDR3 consists of 10 residues. Germline CDR1 and CDR2: ENHRY and SYGVKD. Trimming took off 8 bases at V and 8 bases at J, with 6 bases between the two ends. Under the authors' procedure: Using reference gene primer amplification, nucleated cell counts were estimated. Measured with immunoSEQ multiplex PCR; TCRdb has only the in-frame clones, and not every one. V and J calls and clone size are as listed in that table; D and trimming were resolved from the DNA. Found here are 68,000 or so clones, roughly 80% of them singletons; the top ten hold approximately 9.2%. This clone was detected a few times. The chain carries TRBV10-3 and TRBJ2-2; D is unresolved. This clonotype originated in a woman between 50 and 59 years old with acute or convalescent COVID-19. Sequencing used peripheral blood. DNA of the CDR3: TGTGCCATCGGTGCGGGGGAGCTGTTTTTT. Protein: CAIGAGELFF.